One TCR beta chain is described in this entry. Its antigen is unidentified. 5'RACE template switching built TCR beta cDNA with unique molecular identifiers. TCRdb re-called the 5' RACE reads; one entry per CDR3 protein, DNA not given. Recorded for this sample: around 260,000 distinct CDR3 sequences. The data belong to a study of T cells expressing NK-cell markers. In the study overall: From sorted CD3+CD56+NKG2C+, CD3+CD56+NKG2C- and CD3+CD56-NKG2C+ T cells came the TCR beta repertoires. One of eight sequenced donors was HCMV-seronegative; the other seven were seropositive. Study-wide points: For about six donors, the dominant NKG2C+ clonotypes made up about 1.0-8% of their CD8+ T cells.

Germline V CDR1 and CDR2: MNHEY, SVGAGI. The CDR3 length is 12 residues. Sequencing was performed on blood T cells: a sorted CD56 or NKG2C T cell subset, CD4+ or CD8+ T cells, or bulk PBMC T cells (not recorded which). The sequence derives from a woman between 18 and 69 years old in good health. V and J are TRBV6-5 and TRBJ2-7; TCRdb's assignment of TRBD1 cannot be checked, as there is no DNA. CDR3 amino acids: CASSSPAGEQYF.